The sequence of this T cell receptor (beta chain) was determined in a study of shared clonotypes between healthy human individuals. V dropped 3 bases and J dropped 0 bases, with 11 bases sitting between them. CDR3 length: 15 residues. The V gene's germline CDR1 is LGHNA and CDR2 YNFKEQ. The assay was immunoSEQ multiplex PCR, and TCRdb's table has in-frame clones only and misses some. The sample carries 2,500,000 or so clones, roughly 93% recorded once. From CD4+ cells came CD45RA+ naive and CD45RA-negative memory subsets. The TCR comes from a man younger than 30 in good health. Some clones in this sample may be carry-over from other donors' samples. The chain carries TRBV4-2 and TRBJ2-5, with D possibly matching TRBD2 (6 bases). The material sequenced was naive CD4+ T cells from PBMCs. The subset: CD45RA+ positively selected. The DNA for the CDR3 is TGTGCCAGCAGCCAGGTAGCGGCTAACCAAGAGACCCAGTACTTC. Translating gives CASSQVAANQETQYF.